One sample yielded the 11 T cell receptor beta chains listed below, sequenced in a study of blood T cell repertoires in COVID-19. The repertoire was sequenced with immunoSEQ multiplex PCR; TCRdb's copy has only in-frame clones and lacks some. The sample holds fewer than 55,000 clones; roughly 90% are singletons and the top ten take roughly 3%. Sequencing was carried out using peripheral blood. Receptor source: a man between 45 and 60 years old with active COVID-19.

This clone showed up just a few times. The chain couples TRBV20-1 to TRBJ2-7, with 8 nucleotides matching TRBD1. With V trimmed by 6 bases and J by 6 bases, 4 bases remained unmatched. The CDR3 totals 11 residues. Germline values: CDR1 DFQATT, CDR2 SNEGSKA (reference sequence). The chain's CDR3 is CSAETGAEQYF. The CDR3 DNA reads TGCAGTGCGGAGACAGGGGCCGAGCAGTACTTC.

The chain has TRBV5-4 and TRBJ1-3; a possible D gene is TRBD1 (5 bases). V lost 0 bases to trimming and J lost 2 bases, with 12 bases between them. CDR1 is SGHNT and CDR2 is YYREEE in the germline V gene (reference sequence). This CDR3 has 16 amino acids. The DNA for the CDR3 is TGTGCCAGCAGCTTGGGGGGCGTCCGGGCTGGAAACACCATATATTTT. Translation gives CASSLGGVRAGNTIYF.

The DNA for the CDR3 is TGTGCCAGCAGCTCGCCCCCCGCCCTATGGACTAGCGGGGGGGCGAATACGCAGTATTTT. This translates into CASSSPPALWTSGGANTQYF. V and J are TRBV5-4 and TRBJ2-3; 15 bases are shared with TRBD2. The germline gives CDR1 SGHNT, CDR2 YYREEE (reference sequence). CDR3 length equals 20 residues. Trimming cost V 3 bases and J 7 bases; bases outside gene matches: 18.

This clone was detected only once. This chain connects TRBV9 to TRBJ2-5, with D maybe TRBD2 (5 bases). The germline CDR1 and CDR2 sequences are SGDLS and YYNGEE. The CDR3 contains 14 residues. With 1 base removed from V and 3 bases from J, the gap between germline ends came to 10 bases. CDR3 DNA sequence: TGTGCCAGCAGCGTAAGCGGTTTAGAAGAGACCCAGTACTTC. Its protein is CASSVSGLEETQYF.

The genes are TRBV5-6 and TRBJ2-1, with unresolved D. Germline CDR1 is SGHDT and CDR2 is YYEEEE. The CDR3 contains 11 residues. The V gene lost 1 base and the J gene lost 9 bases, with 5 bases spanning the gap. Written as DNA, the CDR3 is TGTGCCAGCAGCTTGTCGGGTGAGCAGTTCTTC. It is translated as CASSLSGEQFF.

V is TRBV12-5 and J is TRBJ2-5; no firm D call. The V end lost 3 bases, the J end lost 4 bases, and 3 bases lay between the germline ends. The germline CDR1 and CDR2 sequences are LGHNT and FRNRAP. The CDR3 contains 11 residues. The CDR3 reads CASGFGETQYF. CDR3 in DNA: TGTGCTAGTGGTTTCGGAGAGACCCAGTACTTC.

The genes are TRBV6-6 and TRBJ1-2, with D uncertain. CDR3 length: 14 amino acids. Trimming took off 6 bases at V and 4 bases at J, with 15 bases between the two ends. Looked up from germline, CDR1 is MNHNY and CDR2 is SVGAGI (reference sequence). CDR3 coding DNA: TGTGCCAGCAGCCTCGCCGCGAGGGTCTATGGCTACACCTTC. Translating it yields CASSLAARVYGYTF.

V usage is TRBV2 and J usage is TRBJ2-5; 8 bases fit TRBD1. Germline V gives CDR1 SNHLY, CDR2 FYNNEI. The V and J ends lost 6 bases and 0 bases, in that order; junction bases with no gene match: 3. The CDR3 spans 14 residues. CDR3 amino acids: CASRVGQDQETQYF. The CDR3 DNA reads TGTGCCAGCAGGGTGGGACAGGACCAAGAGACCCAGTACTTC.

The chain carries TRBV7-3 and TRBJ2-2; 9 nucleotides line up with TRBD1. The CDR3 has 16 residues. Trimming took 2 bases from V and 1 from J; bases not matched to a gene: 2. The germline V gene encodes CDR1 SGHTA and CDR2 FQGTGA. The CDR3 coding sequence is TGTGCCAGCAGCTTATCGGGACAGGGGAACACCGGGGAGCTGTTTTTT. This sequence encodes CASSLSGQGNTGELFF.

The chain carries TRBV5-1 and TRBJ1-2, with D possibly TRBD1 on 6 matching bases. The CDR3 length is 14 residues. Germline loops: CDR1 SGHRS, CDR2 YFSETQ. V lost 0 bases, J lost 2 bases, and 8 bases lay in between. CDR3 coding DNA: TGCGCCAGCAGCTTGGGGACAGCCAACTATGGCTACACCTTC. Translating gives CASSLGTANYGYTF.

The gene calls are TRBV4-2 and TRBJ1-2, with D maybe TRBD1 (5 bases). Germline V lookup: CDR1 LGHNA, CDR2 YNFKEQ. The V and J ends lost 1 base and 3 bases respectively, with 9 bases between them. The CDR3 loop spans 14 amino acids. The CDR3 region is CASSQGDRDYGYTF. The CDR3 bases are TGTGCCAGCAGCCAAGGTGACAGAGACTATGGCTACACCTTC.